What follows are 13 T cell receptor beta chains derived from one specimen sequenced in a study of vaccination and CD4 T cells after COVID-19. The treatment here: approximately 10-day PBMC culture with coronavirus spike peptide pools or control peptides (ViraFEST assay). Scientists ran DNA taken from cultured CD4+ T cells through the Oncomine TCR Beta short-read assay for sequencing. MiXCR was run by TCRdb on the PCR reads, yielding one entry per CDR3 protein. The sample contains more than 7,000 distinct CDR3 sequences, roughly 58% of which appear only once. Their target antigens are unknown. The sample comprised CD4+ T cells from blood, cultured in vitro. Receptor source: a human donor who had recovered from COVID-19.

This clonotype has more than one count but fewer than ten. This rearrangement joins TRBV10-1 to TRBJ1-1, with D hard to call. V lost 3 bases and J 1 base, leaving 9 bases between the germline ends. CDR1 and CDR2 (germline): WNHNN, SYGVQD (reference sequence). The CDR3 spans 14 residues. The CDR3 coding sequence is TGCGCCAGCAGTGAAGGTACGAGGAACACTGAAGCTTTCTTT. Translating it yields CASSEGTRNTEAFF.

The V and J genes are TRBV4-3 and TRBJ2-1; TRBD1 matches at 9 bases. This CDR3 spans 16 amino acids. Germline trimming cut 1 base from V and 1 base from J; bases unmatched to any gene: 2. Germline CDR1 reads LGHNA; CDR2 reads YSLEER. Here the CDR3 reads CASSQAGTGSYNEQFF. The CDR3 DNA reads TGCGCCAGCAGCCAAGCCGGGACAGGGTCCTACAATGAGCAGTTCTTC.

The chain links TRBV18 to TRBJ1-6; D unclear. V was trimmed by 6 bases and J by 10 bases, leaving 16 bases between them. Looked up from germline, CDR1 is KGHSH and CDR2 is LQKENI. The CDR3 totals 14 residues. In DNA form, the CDR3 reads TGTGCCAGCTCGACAACGGAACTCGGATCACCCCTCCACTTT. As protein: CASSTTELGSPLHF.

This clonotype showed up just a few times. The chain combines TRBV24-1 with TRBJ1-2; TRBD1 is a possible D gene (5 bases). Germline assignment: CDR1 KGHDR and CDR2 SFDVKD. The CDR3 contains 15 residues. V was shortened by 3 bases and J by 8 bases, with 18 bases between the two germline ends. In DNA form, the CDR3 reads TGTGCCACCAGTGATCCCGGGAGGACATCCTACGGCTACACCTTC. It specifies CATSDPGRTSYGYTF.

The chain employs TRBV7-2 and TRBJ2-5; 7 bases line up with TRBD2. Per germline, CDR1 SGHTA and CDR2 FQGNSA. The trim removed 4 bases at V and 2 bases at J, leaving 7 bases unmatched. The CDR3 loop spans 15 amino acids. CDR3 protein: CASSWGGASQETQYF. In DNA, the CDR3 is TGTGCCAGCAGCTGGGGAGGGGCCTCACAAGAGACCCAGTACTTC.

The V and J genes are TRBV11-2 and TRBJ2-3; maybe TRBD1 (5 bases). V was pared by 5 bases and J by 3 bases, with 15 bases between. The CDR3 covers 15 residues. Germline-derived CDR1 and CDR2 are SGHAT and FQNNGV. The CDR3 loop is CASSGRGIPTDTQYF. The CDR3 DNA is TGTGCCAGCAGCGGTAGGGGCATACCGACAGATACGCAGTATTTT.

This clonotype is hyperexpanded within its sample. J is TRBJ2-5 and V is TRBV7-2; D gene uncertain. The CDR3 consists of 15 residues. Trimming cost V 2 bases and J 5 bases, with 15 bases left between them. The germline CDR1 and CDR2 sequences are SGHTA and FQGNSA. CDR3 coding DNA: TGTGCCAGCAGCTTAATAGGGAATTCCGCGGAGACCCAGTACTTC. Its protein product is CASSLIGNSAETQYF.

The genes are TRBV28 and TRBJ2-7; D assignment may be TRBD1 or TRBD2 (5 bases each). V lost 7 bases and J 2 bases, leaving 15 bases between the germline ends. Germline loops: CDR1 MDHEN, CDR2 SYDVKM. The CDR3 sequence is 14 residues long. This CDR3 reads CASTRTGAAYEQYF. The CDR3 nucleotides are TGTGCCAGCACCCGAACCGGGGCCGCCTACGAGCAGTACTTC.

The chain couples TRBV12-3 or TRBV12-4 to TRBJ1-5; the D gene is possibly TRBD1 (5 bases). Trimming stripped 2 bases from V and 2 bases from J, with 19 bases between. CDR3 length: 18 amino acids. CDR3 in amino acids: CASSLYEGGRAGNQPQHF. The CDR3 nucleotides read TGTGCCAGCAGTTTATACGAGGGTGGCAGGGCGGGCAATCAGCCCCAGCATTTT.

The chain couples TRBV6-5 to TRBJ2-1; 12 positions agree with TRBD2. The ends lost 0 bases at V and 9 bases at J; junction bases unmatched: 3. Germline-derived CDR1 and CDR2 are MNHEY and SVGAGI. This CDR3 has 15 residues. The CDR3 DNA follows: TGTGCCAGCAGTTACTCGACTAGCGGGAGAACTGAGCAGTTCTTC. It yields the protein CASSYSTSGRTEQFF.

This clonotype was observed a single time. V gene TRBV11-2 combines with J gene TRBJ2-3; D is uncertain. Trimming left V 3 bases short and J 9 bases short, with 7 bases between. The germline gives CDR1 SGHAT, CDR2 FQNNGV. The CDR3 is made up of 11 amino acids. The CDR3, as DNA: TGTGCCAGCAGCTTCGGCCGGACGCAGTATTTT. It is translated as CASSFGRTQYF.

The V gene is TRBV7-9, the J gene TRBJ2-7; tentative D call: TRBD2 (6 bases). CDR3 length equals 15 residues. V lost 1 base, J lost 6 bases, and 16 bases lay in between. CDR1 and CDR2 from the germline V gene are SEHNR and FQNEAQ (reference sequence). The CDR3 reads CASSLEGGRTSEQYF. DNA for the CDR3: TGTGCCAGCAGCTTAGAGGGTGGGAGGACATCCGAGCAGTACTTC. Full variable domain (rest looked up from reference TRBV7-9 and TRBJ2-7): DTGVSQNPRHKITKRGQNVTFRCDPISEHNRLYWYRQTLGQGPEFLTYFQNEAQLEKSRLLSDRFSAERPKGSFSTLEIQRTEQGDSAMYLCASSLEGGRTSEQYFGPGTRLTVT.

The chain links TRBV24-1 to TRBJ2-3; the D is unclear. Germline loops: CDR1 KGHDR, CDR2 SFDVKD. CDR3 length: 14 residues. V lost 6 bases and J lost 2, with 11 bases in between. CDR3 coding DNA: TGTGCCACCAGTACACCCAGAGACACAGATACGCAGTATTTT. It yields the protein CATSTPRDTDTQYF.